The 21 T cell receptor beta chains reported below all come from one sample, sequenced in a study of blood T cell repertoires in COVID-19. The repertoire was sequenced with immunoSEQ multiplex PCR; TCRdb's copy has only in-frame clones and lacks some. In the table there are about 88,000 clones, less than 95% of which are singletons. The sample was peripheral blood. Every receptor here comes from a man younger than 35 with COVID-19, enrolled during active disease.

V is TRBV30 and J is TRBJ2-3; no clear D gene. Between the trimmed V and J ends, which lost 0 bases and 0 bases, there was a span of 13 bases. The CDR3 has 16 amino acids. Germline CDR1 reads GTSNPN; CDR2 reads SVGIG (reference sequence). The CDR3 region is CAWSVSKASSTDTQYF. CDR3 in DNA: TGTGCCTGGAGTGTATCAAAAGCGTCTAGCACAGATACGCAGTATTTT.

The rearrangement uses TRBV28 and TRBJ1-2; 10 bases line up with TRBD1. With V trimmed by 4 bases and J by 7 bases, 3 bases remained unmatched. The CDR3 has 13 residues. Germline V CDR1 and CDR2: MDHEN, SYDVKM. The CDR3 coding sequence is TGTGCCAGCAGTTCCGGGACAGGGGTTGGCTACACCTTC. Its protein is CASSSGTGVGYTF.

This chain connects TRBV30 to TRBJ2-1; 11 nucleotides agree with TRBD2. This CDR3 comprises 14 residues. Germline CDR1 GTSNPN, CDR2 SVGIG (reference sequence). J was trimmed by 6 bases and V by 4 bases; bases with no gene match: 5. CDR3 sequence reads: CAWTPGLAANEQFF. The CDR3 region has the DNA TGTGCCTGGACCCCGGGACTAGCGGCCAATGAGCAGTTCTTC.

The V call is TRBV11-2, the J call TRBJ2-4; 12 nucleotides agree with TRBD2. Trimming at V came to 4 bases and at J to 1 base, leaving 11 bases not matched to a gene. CDR3 length equals 19 residues. CDR1 is SGHAT, CDR2 FQNNGV, per germline. The CDR3 DNA sequence: TGTGCCAGCAGCTCCGGACTAGCGGGGCCCCTTTGGGCCAAAAACATTCAGTACTTC. This codes for CASSSGLAGPLWAKNIQYF.

V and J are TRBV4-3 and TRBJ2-1; perhaps TRBD2 as D (5 bases). The V and J ends lost 2 bases and 10 bases respectively, with 15 bases between them. This CDR3 is 14 amino acids long. Germline CDR1 and CDR2: LGHNA and YSLEER. The CDR3 sequence: CASSQMDARREQFF. The CDR3 region has the DNA TGCGCCAGCAGCCAAATGGACGCTCGGAGGGAGCAGTTCTTC.

This chain links TRBV28 with TRBJ1-1, with D unclear. Per the germline V gene, CDR1 is MDHEN and CDR2 is SYDVKM. This CDR3 has 14 residues. V gave up 3 bases and J gave up 1 base, with 9 bases separating them. As DNA, the CDR3 is TGTGCCAGCAGTTTGTTCCCCCAGAACACTGAAGCTTTCTTT. This encodes CASSLFPQNTEAFF.

The sample holds a few counts of this clone. The chain combines TRBV18 with TRBJ1-5; D is ambiguous. The CDR3 has 14 residues. Trimming pared 2 bases from V and 0 bases from J, leaving 5 bases between. Per germline, CDR1 KGHSH and CDR2 LQKENI. This CDR3 reads CASSPDYSNQPQHF. In nucleotides, the CDR3 is TGTGCCAGCTCACCAGACTATAGCAATCAGCCCCAGCATTTT.

The J gene is TRBJ1-6, the V gene TRBV27; D possibly corresponds to TRBD1 (5 bases). CDR1 is MNHEY, CDR2 SMNVEV, per germline (reference sequence). This CDR3 comprises 15 residues. V gave up 3 bases and J gave up 7 bases, with 13 bases separating them. For the CDR3, the DNA is TGTGCCAGCAGTTTTGGCGCAAGGGGCAATTCACCCCTCCACTTT. It codes for CASSFGARGNSPLHF.

The chain is built from TRBV15 and TRBJ1-1; D is ambiguous. The CDR3 consists of 15 residues. Per germline, CDR1 LNHNV and CDR2 YYDKDF (reference sequence). Between the trimmed V and J ends, which lost 3 bases and 0 bases, there was a span of 11 bases. The CDR3 sequence: CATSRSRGMNTEAFF. In DNA form, the CDR3 reads TGTGCCACCAGCAGGTCTCGAGGCATGAACACTGAAGCTTTCTTT.

The chain couples TRBV7-6 to TRBJ2-2; 8 bases agree with TRBD1. Looked up from germline, CDR1 is SGHVS and CDR2 is FNYEAQ. V lost 6 bases and J lost 5; bases outside the gene matches: 11. The CDR3 is 16 residues long. CDR3 sequence (DNA): TGTGCCAGCAGTTCAGGACAGGGTTTTATAACCGGGGAGCTGTTTTTT. This encodes CASSSGQGFITGELFF.

The genes are TRBV18 and TRBJ2-3; 7 nucleotides match TRBD2. V lost 3 bases, J lost 4 bases, and 4 bases stayed unmatched. The CDR3 totals 14 residues. The germline V gene encodes CDR1 KGHSH and CDR2 LQKENI. CDR3 sequence (DNA): TGTGCCAGCTCACCCGAGGCGGGAGCAGATACGCAGTATTTT. Translation: CASSPEAGADTQYF. The entire variable domain, with the rest obtained from reference TRBV18 and TRBJ2-3, is as follows: NAGVMQNPRHLVRRRGQEARLRCSPMKGHSHVYWYRQLPEEGLKFMVYLQKENIIDESGMPKERFSAEFPKEGPSILRIQQVVRGDSAAYFCASSPEAGADTQYFGPGTRLTVL.

The J gene is TRBJ2-3, the V gene TRBV12-3 or TRBV12-4; D unresolved. The CDR3 extends over 12 amino acids. Trimming removed 5 bases from V and 3 bases from J, with 6 bases in between. The CDR3 loop is CASSPYTDTQYF. In DNA form, the CDR3 reads TGTGCCAGCAGTCCTTATACAGATACGCAGTATTTT.

The CDR3 sequence: CASSYSGQHNTEAFF. In DNA form, the CDR3 reads TGTGCCAGCAGTTACTCCGGACAGCATAACACTGAAGCTTTCTTT. The chain has TRBV6-5 and TRBJ1-1, with D possibly TRBD1 on 6 matching bases. V was pared by 0 bases and J by 2 bases, with 10 bases between. This CDR3 contains 15 residues. Germline lookup yields CDR1 MNHEY and CDR2 SVGAGI.

V usage is TRBV7-9 and J usage is TRBJ1-1; D not resolved. The germline gives CDR1 SEHNR, CDR2 FQNEAQ (reference sequence). V lost 1 base to trimming and J lost 3 bases, with 12 bases between them. CDR3 length equals 15 residues. CDR3 DNA: TGTGCCAGCAGCTTAGGCTCCTTCGCGTACACTGAAGCTTTCTTT. As protein: CASSLGSFAYTEAFF. Full variable domain (missing parts from reference TRBV7-9 and TRBJ1-1): DTGVSQNPRHKITKRGQNVTFRCDPISEHNRLYWYRQTLGQGPEFLTYFQNEAQLEKSRLLSDRFSAERPKGSFSTLEIQRTEQGDSAMYLCASSLGSFAYTEAFFGQGTRLTVV.

This clone occurred once. The chain carries TRBV5-1 and TRBJ1-6, with 9 positions matching TRBD1. CDR1 is SGHRS and CDR2 is YFSETQ in the germline V gene. The J segment lost 9 bases and the V segment lost 0 bases, leaving 10 bases of the junction unmatched. CDR3 size: 17 residues. The CDR3 bases are TGCGCCAGCAGCTTGGCCATTGGGACAGGGCCGGGTTCACCCCTCCACTTT. Amino acid sequence: CASSLAIGTGPGSPLHF.

The V and J genes are TRBV6-2 or TRBV6-3 and TRBJ2-4; 7 bases agree with TRBD1. Germline CDR1 MNHEY, CDR2 SVGEGT. V lost 6 bases, J lost 2 bases, and 10 bases stayed unmatched. The CDR3 sequence is 16 residues long. For the CDR3, the DNA is TGTGCCAGCAGCTATCCGGGACAGAGCTCCAAAAACATTCAGTACTTC. It is translated as CASSYPGQSSKNIQYF.

Only one count was recorded for this clone. The J gene is TRBJ2-7, the V gene TRBV20-1; 8 bases agree with TRBD1. CDR3 size: 11 residues. The germline V gene encodes CDR1 DFQATT and CDR2 SNEGSKA (reference sequence). Trimming cost V 5 bases and J 6 bases; bases outside gene matches: 3. The CDR3 region has the DNA TGCAGTGCTCAACAGGGGGGCGAGCAGTACTTC. It specifies CSAQQGGEQYF.

The genes are TRBV7-9 and TRBJ1-2; D gene ambiguous. Germline V gene data show CDR1 as SEHNR and CDR2 as FQNEAQ (reference sequence). V was clipped by 3 bases and J by 4 bases, with 9 bases between them. The CDR3 runs to 13 residues. The CDR3 loop reads CASSFSGFYGYTF. The CDR3 nucleotides are TGTGCCAGCAGCTTTAGCGGTTTCTATGGCTACACCTTC.

CDR3: CASSTRTGRHSSYNEQFF. CDR3 sequence (DNA): TGTGCCAGCAGTACGCGGACAGGTCGGCATAGCTCCTACAATGAGCAGTTCTTC. The chain joins TRBV27 to TRBJ2-1; 7 bases map to TRBD1. Trimming removed 5 bases from V and 0 bases from J; junction bases left unmatched: 13. From germline, CDR1 is MNHEY and CDR2 SMNVEV (reference sequence). The CDR3 loop spans 18 amino acids.

This sequence joins TRBV5-1 and TRBJ2-5; 7 bases align to TRBD1. Germline V lookup: CDR1 SGHRS, CDR2 YFSETQ. Trimming at V came to 0 bases and at J to 2 bases, leaving 7 bases not matched to a gene. The CDR3 loop spans 16 amino acids. CDR3 protein: CASSLGPGTDQETQYF. DNA of the CDR3: TGCGCCAGCAGCTTGGGCCCCGGGACAGATCAAGAGACCCAGTACTTC.

The V and J genes are TRBV11-2 and TRBJ1-5; no reliable D call. Trimming left V 1 base short and J 5 bases short, with 12 bases between. Germline V lookup: CDR1 SGHAT, CDR2 FQNNGV. There are 15 residues in the CDR3. CDR3 in DNA: TGTGCCAGCAGCTTAGGAGAGGGAATGTATCAGCCCCAGCATTTT. Its protein product is CASSLGEGMYQPQHF.